This T cell receptor (beta chain) was sequenced for a study of blood T cells in healthy people across ages. The study's findings and limits: Expanded clonotype changes were possibly confounded by unknown donor CMV status. Higher diversity, along with more naive CD4+ cells, distinguished long-lived donors from aged donors.

This clonotype was picked up a small number of times. Its antigen is still unknown. Through a sample-barcoded 5' primer and a J-beta primer mix, a second PCR was run for about 6 to 11 cycles. One entry per CDR3 protein results from TCRdb running MiXCR on the 5' RACE reads. The sample carries around 750,000 distinct CDR3 sequences, around half recorded once. Germline CDR1 reads MGHRA; CDR2 reads YSYEKL. The CDR3 loop spans 16 amino acids. V dropped 1 base and J dropped 8; count of bases not matched to a gene: 8. Donors each provided roughly 9.6 milliliters of peripheral blood. The chain combines TRBV4-1 with TRBJ2-1; 10 nucleotides agree with TRBD2. Sequenced: blood. This clonotype originated in a man older than 75 in good health. The CDR3: CASSQGSSGRYYEQFF. CDR3 sequence (DNA): TGCGCCAGCAGCCAAGGTAGTAGCGGGAGGTATTATGAGCAGTTCTTC.